This TCR beta chain comes out of a study of blood T cell repertoires in COVID-19. The table lists this clone with a few counts. Here immunoSEQ multiplex PCR was the method, and the copy in TCRdb shows in-frame clones only, minus some. Among 270,000 or so clones listed, 83% were seen once. This CDR3 is built from 15 residues. Trimming cost V 4 bases and J 2 bases, with 15 bases left between them. Germline CDR1 SEHNR, CDR2 FQNEAQ (reference sequence). The sequenced sample was peripheral blood. The gene calls are TRBV7-9 and TRBJ2-7, with unresolved D. The receptor comes from a woman in her fifties or sixties who had recovered from COVID-19. CDR3 loop: CASSSTRQLPYEQYF. In nucleotides, the CDR3 is TGTGCCAGCAGCTCGACGAGGCAGCTGCCCTACGAGCAGTACTTC. The full variable domain, in which reference TRBV7-9 and TRBJ2-7 provide the parts outside the CDR3, is DTGVSQNPRHKITKRGQNVTFRCDPISEHNRLYWYRQTLGQGPEFLTYFQNEAQLEKSRLLSDRFSAERPKGSFSTLEIQRTEQGDSAMYLCASSSTRQLPYEQYFGPGTRLTVT.